One and the same sample provided the 23 T cell receptor beta chains below, sequenced in a study of CDR3 diversity in severe acne. TCRdb reprocessed the PCR reads with MiXCR, giving one entry per CDR3 protein. The sample holds some 85,000 distinct CDR3 sequences, under 55% seen once. Sequenced: blood. The receptors come from a male donor with severe acne vulgaris.

Turning to this clonotype: Given the absence of the conserved phenylalanine or tryptophan at the CDR3 end, a read error is likely. No DNA is shown, since the ends of the CDR3 on it are uncertain; the CDR3 is the one TCRdb lists. J is TRBJ1-6 and V is TRBV4-1; TRBD1, the table's D call, lacks a check against the DNA. Inclusive of both ends, the CDR3 amounts to 8 amino acids. Germline loops: CDR1 MGHRA, CDR2 YSYEKL. CDR3 region: CASSQGRR.

The chain combines TRBV2 with TRBJ1-5; TRBD1 might be the D (6 bases). Trimming pared 9 bases from V and 4 bases from J, leaving 13 bases between. This CDR3 region has 13 residues. Germline-derived CDR1 and CDR2 are SNHLY and FYNNEI. The CDR3 DNA sequence: TGTGCCAGTACAACAGGGTTGAATCAGCCCCAGCATTTT. This translates into CASTTGLNQPQHF.

This clonotype was found many times. The chain employs TRBV28 and TRBJ1-3, with D possibly TRBD1 on 6 matching bases. The CDR3 runs to 15 residues. V lost 2 bases, J lost 3 bases, and 11 bases lay in between. Per germline, CDR1 MDHEN and CDR2 SYDVKM. CDR3 nucleotide sequence: TGTGCCAGCAGTTTAGGGGGCGCGGGTGGAAACACCATATATTTT. This translates into CASSLGGAGGNTIYF.

This clonotype has only one observation. The DNA for the CDR3 is TGTGCCAGCAGTTTACTAGCGGGAGTTGATTACGAGCAGTACTTC. Translating gives CASSLLAGVDYEQYF. The V and J genes are TRBV12-3 or TRBV12-4 and TRBJ2-7; 10 bases agree with TRBD2. The CDR3 covers 15 residues. Trimming cost V 2 bases and J 4 bases; bases outside gene matches: 5.

This chain links TRBV6-2 or TRBV6-3 with TRBJ2-1; no definite D call. Per the germline V gene, CDR1 is MNHEY and CDR2 is SVGEGT. This CDR3 region has 13 residues. Deletions cut 0 bases from V and 3 bases from J, with 3 bases between. The CDR3 sequence is CASSYSDYNEQFF. CDR3 in DNA: TGTGCCAGCAGTTACTCGGACTACAATGAGCAGTTCTTC.

The CDR3: CASKTSGEQYF. CDR3 bases: TGTGCCAGTAAAACTAGCGGCGAGCAGTACTTC. This rearrangement joins TRBV25-1 to TRBJ2-7; 8 nucleotides align to TRBD2. The CDR3 totals 11 residues. CDR1 and CDR2 (germline): MGHDK, SYGVNS. The trim removed 9 bases at V and 6 bases at J, leaving 4 bases unmatched.

The gene calls are TRBV12-3 or TRBV12-4 and TRBJ2-7, with 9 bases aligning to TRBD1. This CDR3 has 14 residues. Losses at the gene ends were 5 bases for V and 4 bases for J; bases not matched to a gene: 6. The chain's CDR3 is CASSEQGAVYEQYF. The CDR3 DNA is TGTGCCAGCAGTGAACAGGGGGCCGTTTACGAGCAGTACTTC.

The V and J genes are TRBV7-2 and TRBJ2-1; a possible D gene is TRBD1 (6 bases). V lost 4 bases to trimming and J lost 7 bases, with 17 bases between them. Germline V gene lookup returns CDR1 SGHTA and CDR2 FQGNSA. CDR3 length: 15 residues. CDR3 DNA sequence: TGTGCCAGCAGCTCCTTTACAGGGTGGACTAATGAGCAGTTCTTC. It is translated as CASSSFTGWTNEQFF.

Of note for this clonotype: Compared with germline, one end of the junction differs, possibly owing to a read error. The rearrangement links TRBV10-1 to TRBJ2-2; TRBD1 might be the D (7 bases). Germline lookup yields CDR1 WNHNN and CDR2 SYGVQD (reference sequence). This CDR3 region has 11 residues. This CDR3 is CASSSQGGLFF. The CDR3 nucleotides read TGCGCCAGCAGTTCCCAGGGGGGGCTGTTTTTT.

This clonotype was seen repeatedly, ten times or more. The chain combines TRBV3-1 with TRBJ1-1; D perhaps matches TRBD1 (5 bases). The CDR3 is 14 amino acids. In germline, CDR1 is LGHDT, CDR2 YNNKEL (reference sequence). Trimming cost V 3 bases and J 0 bases, with 8 bases left between them. As DNA, the CDR3 is TGTGCCAGCAGCCAGGGGACTGTGAACACTGAAGCTTTCTTT. It specifies CASSQGTVNTEAFF.

The rearrangement uses TRBV5-4 and TRBJ1-1, with no clear D. Germline CDR1 SGHNT, CDR2 YYREEE (reference sequence). The CDR3 extends over 16 amino acids. The V end was cut by 3 bases, the J end by 1 base, with 16 bases between. As DNA, the CDR3 is TGTGCCAGCAGCTCGAAAAAGGAGGGTGCGAACACTGAAGCTTTCTTT. Its translation is CASSSKKEGANTEAFF.

This clonotype was counted many times. CDR3 nucleotide sequence: TGTGCCAGCAGCCCCGGGACTAGTTTATACGAGCAGTACGTC. It specifies CASSPGTSLYEQYV. The chain joins TRBV11-2 to TRBJ2-7; 8 bases are shared with TRBD2. The length of the CDR3 is 14 residues. Germline V gene sequence: CDR1 SGHAT, CDR2 FQNNGV. The ends lost 5 bases at V and 4 bases at J; junction bases unmatched: 7.

The V and J genes are TRBV10-3 and TRBJ2-7; 7 bases align to TRBD2. Per germline, CDR1 ENHRY and CDR2 SYGVKD. Germline trimming cut 7 bases from V and 3 bases from J; bases unmatched to any gene: 3. This CDR3 is 12 amino acids long. CDR3 sequence: CAIMTGGYEQYF. DNA for the CDR3: TGTGCCATCATGACGGGAGGCTACGAGCAGTACTTC.

This clonotype was observed many times. The genes are TRBV29-1 and TRBJ1-1, with TRBD1 matching over 9 bases. Germline CDR1 reads SQVTM; CDR2 reads ANQGSEA. The CDR3 runs to 13 residues. Here the CDR3 DNA reads TGCAACAGTAGGGGGACAGGGCGATCTGAAGCTTTCTTT. Residues: CNSRGTGRSEAFF. The full variable domain, with the rest looked up from reference TRBV29-1 and TRBJ1-1, is SAVISQKPSRDICQRGTSLTIQCQVDSQVTMMFWYRQQPGQSLTLIATANQGSEATYESGFVIDKFPISRPNLTFSTLTVSNMSPEDSSIYLCNSRGTGRSEAFFGQGTRLTVV.

This clonotype was seen repeatedly, ten times or more. V usage is TRBV20-1 and J usage is TRBJ1-5; D not certain. This CDR3 is 14 amino acids long. Germline V CDR1 and CDR2: DFQATT, SNEGSKA (reference sequence). V lost 5 bases, J lost 6 bases, and 17 bases lay in between. The CDR3 protein is CSAATGLASQPQHF. CDR3 nucleotide sequence: TGCAGTGCTGCTACCGGATTGGCCAGTCAGCCCCAGCATTTT.

The genes are TRBV24-1 and TRBJ2-1; D perhaps matches TRBD2 (6 bases). Deletions cut 7 bases from V and 7 bases from J, with 7 bases between. CDR1 and CDR2 (germline): KGHDR, SFDVKD. The CDR3 is 11 residues long. This chain's CDR3 is CATRAGNEQFF. CDR3 DNA: TGTGCCACCAGGGCGGGAAATGAGCAGTTCTTC.

The sample holds a few counts of this clonotype. Sequence at one end of the junction differs from germline and may be a read error. The chain employs TRBV20-1 and TRBJ2-7; 8 bases agree with TRBD1. This CDR3 is 15 amino acids long. Germline V gene lookup returns CDR1 DFQATT and CDR2 SNEGSKA (reference sequence). The CDR3 DNA sequence: TGCAGTGCTGGAGATTTTAAACAGGGGGACTCCGCGCAGTACTTC. Amino acids: CSAGDFKQGDSAQYF.

V gene TRBV6-9 combines with J gene TRBJ1-5; D possibly corresponds to TRBD1 (5 bases). CDR1 MNHGY and CDR2 SVAAGI come from the germline V gene. The CDR3 sequence is 15 residues long. V lost 3 bases, J lost 14 bases, and 23 bases lay in between. CDR3 nucleotides: TGTGCCAGCAGTTACGAGGGTGGGACTAGCGTCTACGAGCATTTT. It is translated as CASSYEGGTSVYEHF.

This clonotype showed up many times. The chain is built from TRBV2 and TRBJ2-6; no firm D call. The CDR3 totals 20 residues. Germline loops: CDR1 SNHLY, CDR2 FYNNEI. Trimming took 4 bases from V and 0 from J, leaving 22 bases between them. The CDR3 nucleotides read TGTGCCAGCAGTGTCGCCCTTTCGGGCCAAGGGTTCTCTGGGGCCAACGTCCTGACTTTC. Its protein product is CASSVALSGQGFSGANVLTF.

Turning to this clonotype: The junction departs from germline at one end; a sequencing error may be responsible. The rearrangement links TRBV7-9 to TRBJ2-7, with a possible D match to TRBD1 (6 bases). The CDR3 totals 14 residues. Germline V gene sequence: CDR1 SEHNR, CDR2 FQNEAQ (reference sequence). The CDR3 loop reads CASSLLQGTYEQYF. The CDR3 coding sequence is TGTGCTAGCAGCTTATTACAGGGCACCTACGAGCAGTACTTC. Together with reference TRBV7-9 and TRBJ2-7, the CDR3 gives the full variable domain: DTGVSQNPRHKITKRGQNVTFRCDPISEHNRLYWYRQTLGQGPEFLTYFQNEAQLEKSRLLSDRFSAERPKGSFSTLEIQRTEQGDSAMYLCASSLLQGTYEQYFGPGTRLTVT.

The rearrangement joins TRBV2 to TRBJ2-2, with 11 nucleotides matching TRBD1. J was trimmed by 7 bases and V by 6 bases; bases with no gene match: 1. The CDR3 loop spans 13 amino acids. Germline lookup yields CDR1 SNHLY and CDR2 FYNNEI. CDR3 loop: CASSGTGGGELFF. The CDR3 region has the DNA TGTGCCAGCAGCGGGACAGGGGGCGGGGAGCTGTTTTTT.

The chain uses TRBV11-2 and TRBJ2-7, with D perhaps TRBD2 (6 bases). This CDR3 region has 16 residues. From germline, CDR1 is SGHAT and CDR2 FQNNGV. Deletions cut 0 bases from V and 0 bases from J, with 12 bases between. CDR3 residues: CASSLDGDWYSYEQYF. DNA of the CDR3: TGTGCCAGCAGCTTAGATGGGGACTGGTACTCCTACGAGCAGTACTTC.

The chain recombines TRBV25-1 with TRBJ2-5, with D maybe TRBD2 (5 bases). Germline lookup yields CDR1 MGHDK and CDR2 SYGVNS. This CDR3 comprises 14 residues. Trimming cost V 1 base and J 5 bases, with 11 bases left between them. The DNA of the CDR3 is TGTGCCAGCAGTGAATCCCGGCAGCGGGAGACCCAGTACTTC. Encoded protein: CASSESRQRETQYF. Using reference TRBV25-1 and TRBJ2-5 for the parts outside the CDR3, the full variable domain is EADIYQTPRYLVIGTGKKITLECSQTMGHDKMYWYQQDPGMELHLIHYSYGVNSTEKGDLSSESTVSRIRTEHFPLTLESARPSHTSQYLCASSESRQRETQYFGPGTRLLVL.